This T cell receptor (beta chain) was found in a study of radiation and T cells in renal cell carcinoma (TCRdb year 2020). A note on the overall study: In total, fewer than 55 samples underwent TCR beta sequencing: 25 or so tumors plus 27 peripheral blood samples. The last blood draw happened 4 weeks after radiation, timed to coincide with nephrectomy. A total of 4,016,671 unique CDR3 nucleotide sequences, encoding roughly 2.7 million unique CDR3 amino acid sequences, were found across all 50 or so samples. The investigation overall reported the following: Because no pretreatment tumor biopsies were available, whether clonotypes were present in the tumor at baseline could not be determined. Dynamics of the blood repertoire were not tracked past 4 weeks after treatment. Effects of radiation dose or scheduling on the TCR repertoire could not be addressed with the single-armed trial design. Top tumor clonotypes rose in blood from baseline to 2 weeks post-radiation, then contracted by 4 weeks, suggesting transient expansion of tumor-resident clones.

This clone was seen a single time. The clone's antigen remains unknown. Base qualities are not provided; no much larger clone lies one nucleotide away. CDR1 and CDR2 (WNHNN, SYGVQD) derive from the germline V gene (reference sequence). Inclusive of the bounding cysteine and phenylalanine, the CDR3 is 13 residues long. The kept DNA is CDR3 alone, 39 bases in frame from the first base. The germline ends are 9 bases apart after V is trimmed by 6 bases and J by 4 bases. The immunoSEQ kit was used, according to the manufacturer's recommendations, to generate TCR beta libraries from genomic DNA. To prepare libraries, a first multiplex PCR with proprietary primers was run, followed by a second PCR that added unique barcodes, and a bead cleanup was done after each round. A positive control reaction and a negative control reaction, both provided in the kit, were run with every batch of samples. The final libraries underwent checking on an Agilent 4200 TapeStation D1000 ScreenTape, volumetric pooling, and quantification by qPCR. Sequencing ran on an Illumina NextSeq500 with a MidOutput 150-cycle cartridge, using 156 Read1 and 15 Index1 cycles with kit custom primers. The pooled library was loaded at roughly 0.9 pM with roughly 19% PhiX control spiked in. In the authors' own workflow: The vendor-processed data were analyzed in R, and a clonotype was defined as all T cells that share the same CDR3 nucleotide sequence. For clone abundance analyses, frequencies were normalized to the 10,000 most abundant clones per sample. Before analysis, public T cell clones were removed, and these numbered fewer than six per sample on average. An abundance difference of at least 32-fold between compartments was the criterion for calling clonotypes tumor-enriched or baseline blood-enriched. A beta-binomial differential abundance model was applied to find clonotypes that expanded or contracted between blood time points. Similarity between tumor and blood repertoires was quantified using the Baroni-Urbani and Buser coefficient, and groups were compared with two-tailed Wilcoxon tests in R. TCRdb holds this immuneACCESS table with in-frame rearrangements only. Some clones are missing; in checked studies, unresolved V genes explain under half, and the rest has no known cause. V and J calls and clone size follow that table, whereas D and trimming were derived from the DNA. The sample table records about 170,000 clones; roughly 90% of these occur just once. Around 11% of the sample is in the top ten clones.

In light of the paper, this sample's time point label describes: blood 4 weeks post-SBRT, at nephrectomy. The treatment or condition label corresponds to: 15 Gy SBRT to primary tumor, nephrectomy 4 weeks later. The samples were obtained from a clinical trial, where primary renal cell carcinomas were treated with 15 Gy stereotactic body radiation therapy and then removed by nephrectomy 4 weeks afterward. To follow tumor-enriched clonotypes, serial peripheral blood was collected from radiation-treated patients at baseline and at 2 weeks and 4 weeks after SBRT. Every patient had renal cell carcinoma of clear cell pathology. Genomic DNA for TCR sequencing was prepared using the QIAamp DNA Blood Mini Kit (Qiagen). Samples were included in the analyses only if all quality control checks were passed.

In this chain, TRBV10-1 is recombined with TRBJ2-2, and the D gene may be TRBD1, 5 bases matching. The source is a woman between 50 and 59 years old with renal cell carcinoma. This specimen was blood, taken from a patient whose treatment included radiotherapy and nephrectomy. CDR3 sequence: CASSRVLTGELFF. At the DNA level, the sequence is TGCGCCAGCAGCAGGGTCCTCACCGGGGAGCTGTTTTTT.